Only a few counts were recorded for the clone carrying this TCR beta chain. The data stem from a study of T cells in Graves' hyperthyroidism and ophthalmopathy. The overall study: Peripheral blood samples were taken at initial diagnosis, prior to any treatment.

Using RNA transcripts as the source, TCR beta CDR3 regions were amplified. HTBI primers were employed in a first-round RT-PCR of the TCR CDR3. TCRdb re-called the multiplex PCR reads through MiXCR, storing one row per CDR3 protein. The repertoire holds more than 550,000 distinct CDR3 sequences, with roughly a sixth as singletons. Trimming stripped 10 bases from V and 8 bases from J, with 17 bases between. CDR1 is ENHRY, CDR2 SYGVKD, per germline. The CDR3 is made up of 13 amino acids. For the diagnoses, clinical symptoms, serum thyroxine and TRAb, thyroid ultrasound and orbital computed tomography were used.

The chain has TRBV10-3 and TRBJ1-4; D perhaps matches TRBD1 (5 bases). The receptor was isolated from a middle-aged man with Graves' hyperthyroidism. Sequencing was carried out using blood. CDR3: CATRPGAGEKLFF. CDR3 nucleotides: TGTGCCACCCGGCCCGGGGCAGGGGAAAAACTGTTTTTT.